The rows below give T cell receptor beta chains drawn from one sample of a study of T cells in localized non-small cell lung cancer. Only in-frame clones appear in the TCRdb table, and some are missing; sequencing was by immunoSEQ multiplex PCR. The profile shows around 2,000 clones, around a quarter of them singletons. Sample: lung tumor tissue, taken before any cancer treatment. These receptors were collected from a woman between 40 and 69 years old with stage II squamous cell lung carcinoma. The CDR3 runs from the conserved cysteine through the conserved F or W. D genes are given only for firm matches. Clone size, where shown, is once, few, many, or a class for clones that have expanded.

D gene	clone size	V gene	J gene	CDR3 protein	CDR3 DNA
NA	NA	TRBV19	TRBJ2-3	CASSREGQADTQYF	TGTGCCAGTAGTCGCGAGGGCCAGGCAGATACGCAGTATTTT
TRBD1	NA	TRBV28	TRBJ1-4	CASSTLSGGSEKLFF	TGTGCCAGCAGCACATTATCAGGGGGGAGTGAAAAACTGTTTTTT
TRBD1	NA	TRBV5-1	TRBJ2-1	CASSPRTGDNEQFF	TGCGCCAGCAGCCCACGGACAGGGGACAATGAGCAGTTCTTC
NA	large	TRBV11-3	TRBJ1-2	CASSLGSAANYGYTF	TGTGCCAGCAGCTTAGGCTCAGCAGCTAACTATGGCTACACCTTC
NA	medium-sized	TRBV11-3	TRBJ1-5	CASSLGWGGIGQPQHF	TGTGCCAGCAGCTTAGGTTGGGGGGGAATCGGGCAGCCCCAGCATTTT
NA	few	TRBV28	TRBJ1-1	CASSWPDRDTEAFF	TGTGCCAGCAGTTGGCCGGACCGCGACACTGAAGCTTTCTTT
NA	NA	TRBV29-1	TRBJ2-3	CSVEYYRVGTQYF	TGCAGCGTTGAATATTACAGGGTTGGCACGCAGTATTTT
NA	NA	TRBV6-8	TRBJ1-1	CASGGEGNTEAFF	TGTGCCAGCGGGGGGGAAGGGAACACTGAAGCTTTCTTT
TRBD1	few	TRBV11-3	TRBJ1-4	CASSLTGEVNEKLFF	TGTGCCAGCAGCTTAACAGGGGAGGTGAATGAAAAACTGTTTTTT
TRBD2	NA	TRBV11-3	TRBJ2-5	CASSLVLRGGETQYF	TGTGCCAGCAGCTTAGTCCTACGGGGGGGAGAGACCCAGTACTTC
TRBD1	once	TRBV23-1	TRBJ2-1	CASSPLLQGAYNEQFF	TGCGCCAGCAGTCCCCTCTTGCAGGGGGCTTACAATGAGCAGTTCTTC
TRBD1	once	TRBV18	TRBJ1-2	CASSGQGAYGYTF	TGTGCCAGCTCGGGGCAGGGGGCCTATGGCTACACCTTC
NA	medium-sized	TRBV11-3	TRBJ1-4	CASTRTSPVRNEKLFF	TGTGCCAGCACTCGGACGTCCCCGGTTCGGAATGAAAAACTGTTTTTT
NA	few	TRBV6-8	TRBJ1-1	CASSYLYSKNTEAFF	TGTGCCAGCAGTTACCTCTACTCAAAGAACACTGAAGCTTTCTTT
TRBD1	NA	TRBV19	TRBJ1-2	CASTNIQGAGYTF	TGTGCCAGTACCAATATACAGGGGGCCGGCTACACCTTC
NA	few	TRBV9	TRBJ1-1	CASHWETEGTEAFF	TGTGCCAGCCATTGGGAAACTGAGGGCACTGAAGCTTTCTTT
NA	NA	TRBV15	TRBJ1-5	CATSSIGAERSNQPQHF	TGTGCCACCAGCTCGATCGGGGCCGAGAGGAGCAATCAGCCCCAGCATTTT
NA	medium-sized	TRBV6-8	TRBJ1-3	CASIEDAGSGNTIYF	TGTGCCAGCATTGAGGACGCGGGCTCTGGAAACACCATATATTTT
NA	few	TRBV11-3	TRBJ2-1	CASSLEQGGKNEQFF	TGTGCCAGCAGCTTAGAACAGGGTGGAAAAAATGAGCAGTTCTTC
TRBD1	few	TRBV11-3	TRBJ1-2	CASSLYRGGKGYTF	TGTGCCAGCAGCTTATACAGGGGTGGAAAAGGCTACACCTTC
TRBD1	few	TRBV28	TRBJ1-4	CASRNRGVSWEKLFF	TGTGCCAGCAGGAACAGGGGGGTCAGTTGGGAAAAACTGTTTTTT
NA	few	TRBV28	TRBJ1-2	CASSLSQGSYGYTF	TGTGCCAGCAGTTTATCACAGGGTTCCTATGGCTACACCTTC
NA	NA	TRBV28	TRBJ2-7	CASSFRVSPYEQYF	TGTGCCAGCAGTTTTAGGGTATCCCCCTACGAGCAGTACTTC
NA	few	TRBV29-1	TRBJ1-1	CSVPKGGRVNTEAFF	TGCAGCGTTCCCAAGGGGGGGCGCGTAAACACTGAAGCTTTCTTT
TRBD2	NA	TRBV10-2	TRBJ2-3	CASFIDRGLADADSTDTQYF	TGCGCCAGCTTCATAGACCGAGGACTAGCGGATGCCGATAGCACAGATACGCAGTATTTT
TRBD2	medium-sized	TRBV6-8	TRBJ2-7	CASSYSWTSGSYEQYF	TGTGCCAGCAGTTATTCTTGGACTAGCGGATCCTACGAGCAGTACTTC
NA	once	TRBV19	TRBJ2-5	CASSIGQGKTQYF	TGTGCCAGTAGTATCGGGCAGGGTAAGACCCAGTACTTC
NA	few	TRBV23-1	TRBJ1-1	CASSSPENTEAFF	TGCGCCAGCAGCTCTCCAGAAAACACTGAAGCTTTCTTT